The entry below gives a single T cell receptor beta chain sequence along with its context. Together with a sample-barcoded 5' primer, a J-beta primer mix was included in a second PCR lasting roughly 6 to 12 cycles. A minimum of 2.5 million CDR3-containing paired-end reads was obtained for each sample. Each CDR3 protein is one row after TCRdb ran MiXCR on the 5' RACE reads. Of 710,000 or so distinct CDR3 sequences in the sample, about 24% were seen once. This CDR3 spans 14 amino acids. With 0 bases removed from V and 2 bases from J, the gap between germline ends came to 11 bases. Germline CDR1 reads DFQATT; CDR2 reads SNEGSKA (reference sequence). This entry comes from a study of blood T cells in healthy people across ages.

This sequence originates from a man between 65 and 85 years old in good health. This chain connects TRBV20-1 to TRBJ2-7, with D perhaps matching TRBD1 (6 bases). Material for sequencing was blood. Here the CDR3 DNA reads TGCAGTGCTAGAGATCCGGACAGAACCTACGAGCAGTACTTC. Amino acid sequence: CSARDPDRTYEQYF.